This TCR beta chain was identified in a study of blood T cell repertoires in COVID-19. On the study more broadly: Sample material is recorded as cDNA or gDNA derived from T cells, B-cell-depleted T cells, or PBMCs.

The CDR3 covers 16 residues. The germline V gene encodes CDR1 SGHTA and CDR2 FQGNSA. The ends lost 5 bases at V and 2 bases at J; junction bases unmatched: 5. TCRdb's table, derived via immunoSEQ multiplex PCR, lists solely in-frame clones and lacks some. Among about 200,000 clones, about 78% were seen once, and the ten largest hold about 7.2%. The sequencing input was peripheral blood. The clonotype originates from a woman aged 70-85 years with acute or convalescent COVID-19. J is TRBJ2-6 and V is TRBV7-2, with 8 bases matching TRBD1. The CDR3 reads CASSLGQGTGANVLTF. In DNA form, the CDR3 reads TGTGCCAGCAGCCTCGGACAGGGAACTGGGGCCAACGTCCTGACTTTC.